In its sample, the clone carrying this T cell receptor beta chain was seen a few times. The junction had 4 bases not matched to a gene; V was cut back by 2 bases and J by 5 bases. Germline loops: CDR1 SGDLS, CDR2 YYNGEE. The CDR3 sequence is 15 residues long. The data were taken from a study of CD8+CD57+ T cells in acquired aplastic anemia. Both TCR beta VDJ combination and CDR3 sequence profiling were carried out. Genomic DNA was the template for this profiling. TCRdb reprocessed the reads via MiXCR and lists one record per CDR3 protein. This table holds 35,000 to 50,000 distinct CDR3 sequences, approximately 71% found once.

This TCR was recovered from a human donor in good health, serving as a control. Sequencing used sorted CD4+, CD8+, or CD8+CD57+ T cells (not recorded which) from PBMCs. The chain joins TRBV9 to TRBJ1-5, with 10 bases that match TRBD1. CDR3 residues: CASSVGGQGYQPQHF. The CDR3 DNA follows: TGTGCCAGCAGCGTGGGGGGACAGGGGTATCAGCCCCAGCATTTT.